This note documents a single TCR beta chain sequence. Its target is not known. The germline V gene has CDR1 GTSNPN and CDR2 SVGIG (reference sequence). Trimming stripped 2 bases from V and 7 bases from J, with 11 bases between. The length of the CDR3 is 12 residues. These data originate in a study of T cell responses to AZD1222 COVID-19 vaccine. Whole-study results and caveats: A rise in Spike-specific TCR breadth and depth followed two AZD1222 doses.

TCRdb's copy holds only in-frame clones and misses some; the assay was immunoSEQ multiplex PCR. In the table there are 100,000 or so clones, more than 75% of which are singletons. The chain is built from TRBV30 and TRBJ1-1; D unresolved. The input for sequencing was peripheral blood, taken on day 0 of MenACWY control vaccination. This clonotype was obtained from an adult in good health. As DNA, the CDR3 is TGTGCCTGGAGTAAGGGAGGCAGTGAAGCTTTCTTT. This translates into CAWSKGGSEAFF.